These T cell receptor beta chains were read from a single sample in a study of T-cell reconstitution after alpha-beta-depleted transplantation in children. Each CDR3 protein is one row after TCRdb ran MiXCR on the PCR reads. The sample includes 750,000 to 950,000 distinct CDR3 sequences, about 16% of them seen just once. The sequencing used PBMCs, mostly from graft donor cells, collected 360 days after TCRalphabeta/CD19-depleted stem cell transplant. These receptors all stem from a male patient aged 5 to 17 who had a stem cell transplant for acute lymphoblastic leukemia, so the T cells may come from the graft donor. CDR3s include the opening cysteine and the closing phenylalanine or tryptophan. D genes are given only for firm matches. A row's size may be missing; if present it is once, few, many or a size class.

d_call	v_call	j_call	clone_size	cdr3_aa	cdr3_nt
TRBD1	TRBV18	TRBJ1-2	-	CASSPGLGGADYGYTF	TGTGCCAGCTCACCAGGATTAGGGGGCGCGGACTATGGCTACACCTTC
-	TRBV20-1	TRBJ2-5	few	CSARDLEGGLKETQYF	TGCAGTGCTAGAGATTTGGAGGGGGGCCTAAAAGAGACCCAGTACTTC
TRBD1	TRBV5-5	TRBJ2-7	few	CASSLPGQLYEQYF	TGTGCCAGCAGCTTGCCGGGACAGTTATACGAGCAGTACTTC
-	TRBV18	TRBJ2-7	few	CASSPGIGGRSYEQYF	TGTGCCAGCTCACCAGGAATAGGTGGGAGATCCTACGAGCAGTACTTC
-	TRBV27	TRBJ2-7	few	CASSLFDGGYEQYF	TGTGCCAGCAGTTTATTCGACGGGGGATACGAGCAGTACTTC
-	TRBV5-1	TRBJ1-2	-	CASSSGPSNYGYTF	TGCGCCAGCAGCAGCGGGCCTTCAAACTATGGCTACACCTTC
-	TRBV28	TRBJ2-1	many	CASSSHGNEQFF	TGTGCCAGCAGTTCTCACGGTAATGAGCAGTTCTTC
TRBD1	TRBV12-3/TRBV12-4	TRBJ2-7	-	CASSSPPGQGFYEQYF	TGTGCCAGCAGTTCACCCCCGGGACAGGGATTCTACGAGCAGTACTTC
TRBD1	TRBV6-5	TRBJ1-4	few	CASSWTGGGEKLFF	TGTGCCAGCAGTTGGACAGGGGGCGGTGAAAAACTGTTTTTT
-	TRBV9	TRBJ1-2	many	CASSVGHRDVAGYTF	TGTGCCAGCAGCGTAGGGCACAGGGACGTGGCCGGCTACACCTTC
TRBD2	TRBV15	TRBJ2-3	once	CATSRASASGASTDTQYF	TGTGCCACCAGCAGAGCTTCGGCAAGCGGGGCTAGCACAGATACGCAGTATTTT
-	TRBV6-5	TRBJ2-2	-	CASSYRRVRTGELFF	TGTGCCAGCAGTTATCGCAGGGTCAGGACCGGGGAGCTGTTTTTT
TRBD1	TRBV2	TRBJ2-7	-	CASRGQGMYEQYF	TGTGCCAGCAGGGGACAGGGCATGTACGAGCAGTACTTC
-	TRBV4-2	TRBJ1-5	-	CASSPGIGPQHF	TGTGCCAGCAGCCCCGGGATCGGGCCCCAGCATTTT
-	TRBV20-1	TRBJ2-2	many	CSGRGLDPNTGELFF	TGCAGTGGAAGAGGCTTGGACCCAAACACCGGGGAGCTGTTTTTT
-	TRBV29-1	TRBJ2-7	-	CSVEALRGSYEQYF	TGCAGCGTTGAAGCCCTCCGGGGTTCCTACGAGCAGTACTTC
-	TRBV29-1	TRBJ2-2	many	CSAGGQGGQITGELFF	TGCAGCGCCGGAGGCCAGGGAGGTCAGATCACCGGGGAGCTGTTTTTT
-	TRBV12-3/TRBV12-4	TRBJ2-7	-	CASRGDKYEQYF	TGTGCCAGCAGGGGGGATAAATACGAGCAGTACTTC
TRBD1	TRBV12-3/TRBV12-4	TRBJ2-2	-	CASSDGQGGKLFF	TGTGCCAGCAGTGACGGACAGGGAGGAAAGCTGTTTTTT
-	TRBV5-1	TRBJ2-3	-	CASSLDGTEDTQYF	TGCGCCAGCAGCTTGGATGGGACGGAGGATACGCAGTATTTT
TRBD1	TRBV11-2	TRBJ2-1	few	CASSMLQGLGHNEQFF	TGTGCCAGCAGCATGCTACAGGGGCTGGGGCACAATGAGCAGTTCTTC
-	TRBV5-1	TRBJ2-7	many	CASSLRDRAASYEQYF	TGCGCCAGCAGCTTGAGGGATCGGGCAGCCTCCTACGAGCAGTACTTC
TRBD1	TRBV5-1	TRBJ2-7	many	CASSLPGTVRQYF	TGCGCCAGCAGCTTGCCCGGGACAGTCAGGCAGTACTTC
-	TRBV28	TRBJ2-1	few	CASSFQGINEQFF	TGTGCCAGCAGTTTTCAAGGGATCAATGAGCAGTTCTTC
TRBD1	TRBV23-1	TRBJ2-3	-	CASSQSQGAWSTDTQYF	TGCGCCAGCAGTCAATCCCAGGGGGCGTGGAGCACAGATACGCAGTATTTT
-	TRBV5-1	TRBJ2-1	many	CASSLVGGLPILSSYNEQFF	TGCGCCAGCAGCTTGGTCGGCGGACTCCCCATCCTTAGCTCCTACAATGAGCAGTTCTTC
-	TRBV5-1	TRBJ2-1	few	CASSFGEYNEQFF	TGCGCCAGCAGCTTCGGAGAGTACAATGAGCAGTTCTTC
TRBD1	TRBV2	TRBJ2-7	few	CASRADRGSLNEQYF	TGTGCCAGCAGGGCTGACAGGGGGTCTTTGAACGAGCAGTACTTC
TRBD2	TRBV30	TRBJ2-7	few	CAWTGLAGVAAYEQYF	TGTGCCTGGACGGGACTAGCGGGAGTTGCGGCCTACGAGCAGTACTTC
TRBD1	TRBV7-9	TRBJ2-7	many	CASSLKGADEQYF	TGTGCCAGCAGCTTAAAGGGGGCGGACGAGCAGTACTTC
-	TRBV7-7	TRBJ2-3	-	CASSPTTSTDTQYF	TGTGCCAGCAGCCCGACAACTAGCACAGATACGCAGTATTTT
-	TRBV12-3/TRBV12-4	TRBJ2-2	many	CAGKESNTGELFF	TGTGCCGGAAAAGAGTCGAACACCGGGGAGCTGTTTTTT
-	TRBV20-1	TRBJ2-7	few	CSASPGKGSYEQYF	TGCAGTGCTAGCCCCGGGAAGGGGTCCTACGAGCAGTACTTC
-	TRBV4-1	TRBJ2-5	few	CASSQVGSGQETQYF	TGCGCCAGCAGCCAAGTTGGATCCGGGCAAGAGACCCAGTACTTC
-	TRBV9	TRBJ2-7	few	CASSAATSSYEQYF	TGTGCCAGCAGCGCAGCAACAAGCTCCTACGAGCAGTACTTC